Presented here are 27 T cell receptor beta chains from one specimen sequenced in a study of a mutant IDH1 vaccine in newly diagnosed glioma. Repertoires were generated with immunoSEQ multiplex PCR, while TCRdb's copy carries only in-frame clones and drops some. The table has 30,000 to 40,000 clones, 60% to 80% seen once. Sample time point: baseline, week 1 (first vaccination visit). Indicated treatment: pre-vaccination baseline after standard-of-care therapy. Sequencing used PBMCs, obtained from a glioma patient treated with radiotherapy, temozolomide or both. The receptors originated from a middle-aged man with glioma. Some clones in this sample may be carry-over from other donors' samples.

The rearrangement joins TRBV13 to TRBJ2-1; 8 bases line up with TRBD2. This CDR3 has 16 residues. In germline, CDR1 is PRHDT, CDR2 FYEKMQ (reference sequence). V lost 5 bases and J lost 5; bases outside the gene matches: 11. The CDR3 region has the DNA TGTGCCAGCAGCCCCAGGGGCGGGGGGAAACACAATGAGCAGTTCTTC. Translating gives CASSPRGGGKHNEQFF.

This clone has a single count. The CDR3 DNA reads as TGTGCCAGCAGCTTATCTGGGACTAGCGGGGCCTACTACGAGCAGTACTTC. It codes for CASSLSGTSGAYYEQYF. The chain joins TRBV7-2 to TRBJ2-7; 13 nucleotides match TRBD2. With V trimmed by 2 bases and J by 3 bases, 7 bases remained unmatched. Germline V gives CDR1 SGHTA, CDR2 FQGNSA. CDR3 length: 17 amino acids. Together with reference TRBV7-2 and TRBJ2-7, the CDR3 gives the full variable domain: GAGVSQSPSNKVTEKGKDVELRCDPISGHTALYWYRQSLGQGLEFLIYFQGNSAPDKSGLPSDRFSAERTGGSVSTLTIQRTQQEDSAVYLCASSLSGTSGAYYEQYFGPGTRLTVT.

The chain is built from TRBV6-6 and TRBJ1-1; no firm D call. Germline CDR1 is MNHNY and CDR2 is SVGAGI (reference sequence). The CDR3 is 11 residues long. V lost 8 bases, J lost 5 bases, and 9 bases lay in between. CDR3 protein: CASSGITEAFF. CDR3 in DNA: TGTGCCAGCTCCGGAATAACTGAAGCTTTCTTT.

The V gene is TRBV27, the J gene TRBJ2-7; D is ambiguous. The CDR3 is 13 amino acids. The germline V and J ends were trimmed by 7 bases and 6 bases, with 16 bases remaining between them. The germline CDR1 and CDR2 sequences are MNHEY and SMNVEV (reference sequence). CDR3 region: CASNRTVASEQYF. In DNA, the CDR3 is TGTGCCAGCAATCGGACGGTGGCTAGCGAGCAGTACTTC.

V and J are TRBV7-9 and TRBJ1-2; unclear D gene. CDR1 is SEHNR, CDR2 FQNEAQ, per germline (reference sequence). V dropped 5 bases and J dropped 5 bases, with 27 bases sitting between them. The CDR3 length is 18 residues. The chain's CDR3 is CASSPYPWTDSDFYGYTF. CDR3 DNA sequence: TGTGCCAGCAGCCCATACCCCTGGACGGATTCTGACTTTTATGGCTACACCTTC.

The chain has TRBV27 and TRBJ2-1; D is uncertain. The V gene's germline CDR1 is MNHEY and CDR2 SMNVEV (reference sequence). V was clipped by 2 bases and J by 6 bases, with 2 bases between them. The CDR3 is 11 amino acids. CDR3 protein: CASSLLNEQFF. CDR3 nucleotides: TGTGCCAGCAGTTTACTCAATGAGCAGTTCTTC.

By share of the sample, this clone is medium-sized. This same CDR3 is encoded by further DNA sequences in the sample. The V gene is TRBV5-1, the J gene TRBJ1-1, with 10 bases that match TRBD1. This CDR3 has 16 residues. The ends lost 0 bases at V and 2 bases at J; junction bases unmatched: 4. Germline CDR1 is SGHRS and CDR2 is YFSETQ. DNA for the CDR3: TGCGCCAGCAGCTTGGGAGACAGGGGGCAAAACACTGAAGCTTTCTTT. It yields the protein CASSLGDRGQNTEAFF.

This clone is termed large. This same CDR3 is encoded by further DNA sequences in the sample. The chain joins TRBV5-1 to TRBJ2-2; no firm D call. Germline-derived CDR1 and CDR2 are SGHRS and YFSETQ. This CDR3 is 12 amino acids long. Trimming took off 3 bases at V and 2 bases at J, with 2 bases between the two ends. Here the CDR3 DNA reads TGCGCCAGCAGCTCCAACACCGGGGAGCTGTTTTTT. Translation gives CASSSNTGELFF.

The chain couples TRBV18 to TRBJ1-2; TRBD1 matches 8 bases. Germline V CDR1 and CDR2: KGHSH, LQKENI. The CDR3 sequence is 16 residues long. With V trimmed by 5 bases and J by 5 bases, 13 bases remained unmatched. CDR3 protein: CASSSGTGGSEYGYTF. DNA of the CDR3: TGTGCCAGCTCATCCGGTACAGGGGGATCGGAATATGGCTACACCTTC.

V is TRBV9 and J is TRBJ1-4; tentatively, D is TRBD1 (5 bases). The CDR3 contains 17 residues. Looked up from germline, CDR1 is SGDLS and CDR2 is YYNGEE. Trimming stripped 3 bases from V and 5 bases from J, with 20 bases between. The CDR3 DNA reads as TGTGCCAGCAGCGGGCACGTCGGAAGGGGCAAAAATGAAAAACTGTTTTTT. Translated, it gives CASSGHVGRGKNEKLFF.

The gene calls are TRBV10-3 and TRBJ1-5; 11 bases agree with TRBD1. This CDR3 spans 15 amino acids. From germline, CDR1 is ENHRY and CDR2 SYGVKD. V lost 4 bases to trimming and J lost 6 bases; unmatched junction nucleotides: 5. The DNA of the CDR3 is TGTGCCATCAGTGGCCGGGACAGGGGGAGTCAGCCCCAGCATTTT. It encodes CAISGRDRGSQPQHF.

CDR3 in DNA: TGCGCCAGCAGCCGTGGTAACACTGAAGCTTTCTTT. It specifies CASSRGNTEAFF. The chain uses TRBV4-3 and TRBJ1-1; D not resolved. CDR1 is LGHNA, CDR2 YSLEER, per germline. This CDR3 has 12 amino acids. The V end lost 4 bases, the J end lost 2 bases, and 5 bases lay between the germline ends.

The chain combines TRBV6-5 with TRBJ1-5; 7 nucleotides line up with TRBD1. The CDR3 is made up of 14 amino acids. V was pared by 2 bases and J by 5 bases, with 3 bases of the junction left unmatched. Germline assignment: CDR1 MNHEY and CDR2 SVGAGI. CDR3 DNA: TGTGCCAGCAGTTACAGGGGGCTGCATCAGCCCCAGCATTTT. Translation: CASSYRGLHQPQHF.

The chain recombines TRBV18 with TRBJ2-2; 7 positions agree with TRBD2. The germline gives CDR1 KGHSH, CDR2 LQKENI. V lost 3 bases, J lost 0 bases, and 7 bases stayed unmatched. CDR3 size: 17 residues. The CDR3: CASSPRGSTSNTGELFF. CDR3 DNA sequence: TGTGCCAGCTCACCCCGCGGGAGCACCTCGAACACCGGGGAGCTGTTTTTT.

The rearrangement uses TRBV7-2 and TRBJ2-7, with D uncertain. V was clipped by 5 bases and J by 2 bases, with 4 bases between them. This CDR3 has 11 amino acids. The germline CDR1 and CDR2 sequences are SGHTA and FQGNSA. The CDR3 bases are TGTGCCAGCAGCCCTGCCTACGAGCAGTACTTC. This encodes CASSPAYEQYF.

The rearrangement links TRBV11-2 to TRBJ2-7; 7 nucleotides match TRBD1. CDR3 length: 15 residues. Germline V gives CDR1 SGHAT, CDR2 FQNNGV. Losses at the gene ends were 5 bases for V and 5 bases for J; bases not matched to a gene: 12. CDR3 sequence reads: CASSPWGQPSNEQYF. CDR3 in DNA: TGTGCCAGCAGCCCATGGGGACAGCCTTCGAACGAGCAGTACTTC.

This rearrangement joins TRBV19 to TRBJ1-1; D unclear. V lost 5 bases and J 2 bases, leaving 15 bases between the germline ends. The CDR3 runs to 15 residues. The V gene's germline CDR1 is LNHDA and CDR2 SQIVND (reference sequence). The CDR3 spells CASSPQGRDNTEAFF. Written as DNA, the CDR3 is TGTGCCAGTAGTCCCCAAGGTCGAGATAACACTGAAGCTTTCTTT. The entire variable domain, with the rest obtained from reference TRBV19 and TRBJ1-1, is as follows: DGGITQSPKYLFRKEGQNVTLSCEQNLNHDAMYWYRQDPGQGLRLIYYSQIVNDFQKGDIAEGYSVSREKKESFPLTVTSAQKNPTAFYLCASSPQGRDNTEAFFGQGTRLTVV.

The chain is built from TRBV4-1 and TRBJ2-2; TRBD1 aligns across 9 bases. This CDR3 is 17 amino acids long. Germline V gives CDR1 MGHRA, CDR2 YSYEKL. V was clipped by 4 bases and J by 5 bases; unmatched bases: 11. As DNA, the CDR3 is TGCGCCAGCAGCCCTCTGGGACAGGGTGGTGGAACCGGGGAGCTGTTTTTT. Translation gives CASSPLGQGGGTGELFF.

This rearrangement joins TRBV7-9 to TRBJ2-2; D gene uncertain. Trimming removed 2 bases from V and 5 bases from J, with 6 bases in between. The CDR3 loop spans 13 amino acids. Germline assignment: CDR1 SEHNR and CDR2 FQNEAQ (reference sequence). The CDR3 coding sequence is TGTGCCAGCAGCTTACTGGGGACCGGGGAGCTGTTTTTT. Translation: CASSLLGTGELFF.

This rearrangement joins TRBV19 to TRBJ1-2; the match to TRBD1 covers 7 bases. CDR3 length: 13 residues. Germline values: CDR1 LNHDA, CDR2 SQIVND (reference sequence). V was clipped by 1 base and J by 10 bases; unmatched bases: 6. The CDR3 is CASSIVWTGAYTF. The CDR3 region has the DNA TGTGCCAGTAGTATAGTCTGGACAGGTGCCTACACCTTC.

The CDR3 spells CASSPRGAFYYGYTF. In DNA form, the CDR3 reads TGTGCCAGCAGTCCACGGGGGGCCTTTTACTATGGCTACACCTTC. V usage is TRBV6-5 and J usage is TRBJ1-2, with D maybe TRBD1 (6 bases). The CDR3 consists of 15 residues. Per germline, CDR1 MNHEY and CDR2 SVGAGI. V was clipped by 5 bases and J by 3 bases, with 16 bases between them.

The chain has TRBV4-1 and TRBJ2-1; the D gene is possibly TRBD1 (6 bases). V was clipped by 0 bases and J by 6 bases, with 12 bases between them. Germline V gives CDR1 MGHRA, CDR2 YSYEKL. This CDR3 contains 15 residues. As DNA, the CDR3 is TGCGCCAGCAGCCAAGATTTGCAGGGGCGCAATGAGCAGTTCTTC. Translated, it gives CASSQDLQGRNEQFF.

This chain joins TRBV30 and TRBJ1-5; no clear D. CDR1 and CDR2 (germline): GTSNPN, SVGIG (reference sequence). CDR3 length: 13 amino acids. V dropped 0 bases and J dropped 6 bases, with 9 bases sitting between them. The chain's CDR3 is CAWSVIGRQPQHF. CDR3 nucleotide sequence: TGTGCCTGGAGTGTTATCGGCCGTCAGCCCCAGCATTTT.

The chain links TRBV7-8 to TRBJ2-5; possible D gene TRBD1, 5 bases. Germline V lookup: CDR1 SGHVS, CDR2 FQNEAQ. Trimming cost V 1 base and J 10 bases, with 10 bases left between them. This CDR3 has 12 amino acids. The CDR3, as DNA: TGTGCCAGCAGCTTAGGACAGACGCTCCAGTACTTC. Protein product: CASSLGQTLQYF.

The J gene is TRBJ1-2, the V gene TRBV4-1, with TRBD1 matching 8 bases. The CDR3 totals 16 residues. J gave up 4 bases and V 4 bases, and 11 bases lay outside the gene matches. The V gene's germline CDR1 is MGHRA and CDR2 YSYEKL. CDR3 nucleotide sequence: TGCGCCAGCAGCCCTCACTCAGGACAGGGCGGCTATGGCTACACCTTC. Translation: CASSPHSGQGGYGYTF.

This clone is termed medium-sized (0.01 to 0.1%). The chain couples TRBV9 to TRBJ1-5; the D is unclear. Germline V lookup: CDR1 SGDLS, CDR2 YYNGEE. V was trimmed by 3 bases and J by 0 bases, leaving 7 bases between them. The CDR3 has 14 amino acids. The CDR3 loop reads CASSAPGSNQPQHF. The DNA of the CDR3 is TGTGCCAGCAGCGCCCCCGGTAGCAATCAGCCCCAGCATTTT.

CDR3 sequence: CASSLVQSEQFF. The CDR3 nucleotides read TGTGCCAGCAGCTTAGTACAATCTGAGCAGTTCTTC. The chain couples TRBV7-2 to TRBJ2-1; D is uncertain. In germline, CDR1 is SGHTA, CDR2 FQGNSA. Between the trimmed V and J ends, which lost 1 base and 9 bases, there was a span of 7 bases. This CDR3 is built from 12 residues.